Below are 18 T cell receptor beta chains sequenced from a single sample in a study of CD8+ T cells in alopecia areata. Extracted RNA was reverse transcribed into cDNA, the sequencing template. Produced via immunoSEQ multiplex PCR; TCRdb's table is partial and in-frame only. The sample lists around 210,000 clones, around three fifths seen once, with nearly 5% in the top ten. Material for sequencing was CD8+ T cells sorted from blood. The receptors derive from a human donor in good health.

V and J are TRBV6-6 and TRBJ2-5; TRBD2 agrees at 9 bases. The V and J ends lost 10 bases and 5 bases, in that order; junction bases with no gene match: 8. The CDR3 is made up of 13 amino acids. In germline, CDR1 is MNHNY, CDR2 SVGAGI (reference sequence). DNA of the CDR3: TGTGCCACACGCGGGGGGGCCGGGGAGACCCAGTACTTC. Translated, it gives CATRGGAGETQYF.

A single count supports this clone. This chain uses TRBV5-1 with TRBJ1-1; D gene unclear. This CDR3 region has 13 residues. Per the germline V gene, CDR1 is SGHRS and CDR2 is YFSETQ. With 5 bases removed from V and 3 bases from J, the gap between germline ends came to 11 bases. This CDR3 reads CASSIGRYTEAFF. In DNA form, the CDR3 reads TGCGCCAGCAGTATCGGACGGTACACTGAAGCTTTCTTT.

The V gene is TRBV30, the J gene TRBJ2-7, with D maybe TRBD2 (6 bases). Deletions cut 1 base from V and 6 bases from J, with 7 bases between. The CDR3 loop spans 11 amino acids. Germline CDR1 GTSNPN, CDR2 SVGIG (reference sequence). CDR3 nucleotides: TGTGCCTGGAGTGGGGGACTCGAGCAGTACTTC. It is translated as CAWSGGLEQYF.

The chain uses TRBV29-1 and TRBJ2-2; 9 nucleotides agree with TRBD1. V dropped 6 bases and J dropped 4; count of bases not matched to a gene: 6. Germline assignment: CDR1 SQVTM and CDR2 ANQGSEA. This CDR3 has 14 amino acids. In DNA, the CDR3 is TGCAGCGTAACCGGACAGGGGATCACCGGGGAGCTGTTTTTT. As protein: CSVTGQGITGELFF.

The chain is built from TRBV2 and TRBJ1-2; D unclear. Germline V lookup: CDR1 SNHLY, CDR2 FYNNEI. CDR3 length equals 15 residues. Trimming shortened V by 7 bases and J by 4 bases, and 19 bases separated the two germline ends. The CDR3 sequence is CASTPEVGTGYGYTF. The CDR3 region has the DNA TGTGCCAGCACCCCCGAGGTCGGAACGGGCTATGGCTACACCTTC.

CDR3 DNA: TGTGCCAGCGGGACATCCTCCTACGAGCAGTACTTC. The encoded protein is CASGTSSYEQYF. The chain uses TRBV7-9 and TRBJ2-7; maybe TRBD1 (6 bases). Germline loops: CDR1 SEHNR, CDR2 FQNEAQ (reference sequence). Trimming removed 8 bases from V and 0 bases from J, with 8 bases in between. The CDR3 has 12 amino acids.

This clone occurred a few times. The chain links TRBV29-1 to TRBJ1-2, with TRBD1 matching 7 bases. V was pared by 3 bases and J by 3 bases, with 7 bases of the junction left unmatched. CDR1 and CDR2 from the germline V gene are SQVTM and ANQGSEA. CDR3 length: 14 residues. CDR3 loop: CSVEPGGFDYGYTF. As DNA, the CDR3 is TGCAGCGTTGAGCCAGGGGGGTTTGACTATGGCTACACCTTC.

The chain couples TRBV15 to TRBJ2-7; 7 bases line up with TRBD1. The J segment lost 6 bases and the V segment lost 0 bases, leaving 8 bases of the junction unmatched. Germline lookup yields CDR1 LNHNV and CDR2 YYDKDF (reference sequence). The CDR3 runs to 15 residues. The CDR3 is CATSRDSVAGGEQYF. The CDR3 DNA reads as TGTGCCACCAGCAGAGATTCCGTGGCAGGGGGCGAGCAGTACTTC.

V usage is TRBV11-2 and J usage is TRBJ2-5, with TRBD2 matching 10 bases. This CDR3 comprises 15 residues. CDR1 is SGHAT, CDR2 FQNNGV, per germline. V was clipped by 3 bases and J by 1 base; unmatched bases: 2. The CDR3 loop is CASSLRTSGQETQYF. CDR3 sequence (DNA): TGTGCCAGCAGCTTGCGGACTAGCGGCCAAGAGACCCAGTACTTC.

This rearrangement joins TRBV14 to TRBJ1-2, with D possibly TRBD1 on 6 matching bases. The CDR3 runs 13 residues. Per germline, CDR1 SGHDN and CDR2 FVKESK. V lost 3 bases to trimming and J lost 5 bases, with 10 bases between them. The CDR3 here is CASSHDRGYGYTF. CDR3 bases: TGTGCCAGCAGCCACGATAGGGGGTATGGCTACACCTTC.

This rearrangement joins TRBV30 to TRBJ1-1, with 9 bases fitting TRBD1. The V segment lost 1 base and the J segment 4 bases; nucleotides outside the gene matches: 7. The V gene's germline CDR1 is GTSNPN and CDR2 SVGIG (reference sequence). The CDR3 loop spans 15 amino acids. CDR3 region: CAWSGWTGESTEAFF. The CDR3 DNA follows: TGTGCCTGGAGTGGCTGGACAGGGGAGAGCACTGAAGCTTTCTTT.

The rearrangement uses TRBV10-3 and TRBJ1-2, with D possibly being TRBD1 (5 bases). Germline assignment: CDR1 ENHRY and CDR2 SYGVKD. Trimming shortened V by 8 bases and J by 5 bases, and 9 bases separated the two germline ends. CDR3 length equals 11 residues. CDR3 amino acids: CAIFGGYGYTF. In DNA form, the CDR3 reads TGTGCCATCTTCGGGGGGTATGGCTACACCTTC.

The V call is TRBV15, the J call TRBJ2-1, with no clear D. This CDR3 has 15 amino acids. V shed 0 bases and J shed 4 bases, with 10 bases lying between them. Germline CDR1 is LNHNV and CDR2 is YYDKDF (reference sequence). This CDR3 is CATSRDGTEYNEQFF. DNA of the CDR3: TGTGCCACCAGCAGAGATGGAACGGAGTACAATGAGCAGTTCTTC.

The chain joins TRBV5-4 to TRBJ2-7; 10 nucleotides match TRBD1. This CDR3 has 13 amino acids. V lost 3 bases and J lost 5; bases outside the gene matches: 2. CDR1 is SGHNT and CDR2 is YYREEE in the germline V gene (reference sequence). The CDR3 DNA sequence: TGTGCCAGCAGCTATGGACAGGGGGACGAGCAGTACTTC. It specifies CASSYGQGDEQYF.

Only a few counts were recorded for this clone. The V call is TRBV2, the J call TRBJ1-1, with D hard to call. V lost 6 bases to trimming and J lost 4 bases, with 12 bases between them. The germline gives CDR1 SNHLY, CDR2 FYNNEI. The CDR3 is made up of 13 amino acids. CDR3 bases: TGTGCCAGCAGGCTAACCCCCGGCACTGAAGCTTTCTTT. Translation gives CASRLTPGTEAFF.

This clone was observed a few times. The V call is TRBV5-1, the J call TRBJ2-3; D might be TRBD2 (6 bases). Trimming stripped 4 bases from V and 0 bases from J, with 15 bases between. Per germline, CDR1 SGHRS and CDR2 YFSETQ. The CDR3 contains 16 residues. Here the CDR3 DNA reads TGCGCCAGCAGCCCGGGACTCACCGACAGCACAGATACGCAGTATTTT. Its translation: CASSPGLTDSTDTQYF.

The chain uses TRBV5-6 and TRBJ1-1, with D unclear. The V and J ends lost 0 bases and 3 bases respectively, with 9 bases between them. The length of the CDR3 is 14 residues. CDR1 and CDR2 (germline): SGHDT, YYEEEE. The CDR3 DNA reads as TGTGCCAGCAGCTTGGGAAGCGGGCACACTGAAGCTTTCTTT. Translated, it gives CASSLGSGHTEAFF.

V is TRBV5-1 and J is TRBJ2-1, with D possibly TRBD1 on 6 matching bases. This CDR3 spans 12 amino acids. CDR1 and CDR2 (germline): SGHRS, YFSETQ. V was shortened by 3 bases and J by 15 bases, with 16 bases between the two germline ends. The CDR3 DNA reads TGCGCCAGCAGCTGGGTGGACAGCGTGTTGTTCTTC. It codes for CASSWVDSVLFF. Using reference TRBV5-1 and TRBJ2-1 for the parts outside the CDR3, the full variable domain is KAGVTQTPRYLIKTRGQQVTLSCSPISGHRSVSWYQQTPGQGLQFLFEYFSETQRNKGNFPGRFSGRQFSNSRSEMNVSTLELGDSALYLCASSWVDSVLFFGPGTRLTVL.